This paragraph covers one TCR beta chain sequence. This clone showed up just a few times. What antigen it recognizes has not been identified. No qualities accompany the bases; no much larger clone lies one base away. A single peripheral blood draw of approximately 100 mL on average was collected from each donor into heparinised tubes. Naive, central memory, regulatory and stem cell-like memory CD4+ T cells were sorted on a BD FACSAria II using a panel including CD45RO, CCR7, CD25, CD127, CD95 and CD27. All sorted populations exceeded 95% purity. Right away, PBMCs were isolated by Lymphoprep density gradient centrifugation and were stained directly, with no culture step. Samples were stained and sorted in pairs, with one healthy donor and one patient per experiment, so that batch effects were minimized. All of the isolated RNA was reverse transcribed with the High Capacity cDNA Reverse Transcription Kit, so expressed TCRB transcripts were sequenced. Naive, central memory and regulatory T cell samples underwent deep immunoSEQ sequencing, averaging about 3.57 million total reads per sample. Sorted cells were lysed in RLT buffer and RNA was extracted with DNase-treated RNeasy Micro or Mini kits, depending on cell number. To prevent cross-contamination, every cell subset was processed on its own, while patient and healthy donor samples were processed together. The immunoSEQ multiplex PCR was used to amplify TCRB sequences from cDNA, yielding 87-bp fragments that span the CDR3 region. Sequencing of the amplicons was performed on the Illumina HiSeq platform. On the authors' methods: PCR bias was corrected computationally using synthetic template baselines, and reads within Hamming distance 2 were collapsed, with unmergeable singletons discarded. Reads were aligned to IMGT to assign V, D and J genes, CDR3 length, and insertions or deletions at six rearrangement sites. Within each subset, clonotype counts were normalized to sorted cell number, after which true diversity and Gini coefficients were computed with the tcR R package. The overlap coefficient, calculated on TCRB nucleotide sequences, was used to quantify repertoire sharing. Out-of-frame TCRB sequences from naive cells were analyzed as a proxy for the pre-selection repertoire. TCRdb took this table from immuneACCESS and kept in-frame rearrangements with V and J called. Such tables lack part of the clones; where checked against another copy, unresolved V genes explain under half of the gap, and the rest is unexplained. The D gene and trimming were derived from the DNA, and the V and J assignments and clone size from that table. A total of about 450,000 clones appear in this sample, 10% to 12% of them only once. The ten largest clonotypes hold 0.046% of the sample.

The sample belongs to a study of beta chain features in type 1 diabetes (dated by TCRdb to 2016 to 2019). Broadly, across the study: Mean age, gender distribution, total cell number and subset yield did not differ between patients and healthy donors. In the study, TCRB repertoires of sorted circulating CD4+ T cell subsets from recently diagnosed type 1 diabetes patients were compared with those of matched healthy donors. Regulatory and stem cell-like memory subsets were isolated from only 8 patients and 8 healthy donors, whereas naive and central memory subsets came from all 30 or so donors. A total of about 99,000,000 sorted cells were examined across all samples, and RNA yield correlated strongly with the number of cells per subset. The paper's findings and limits, for the study overall: Shorter templates might have been favored by PCR, but patient and control samples were amplified and corrected together, so both groups would have been affected equally by any skew. Sequencing cDNA rather than genomic DNA could over-represent highly expressing activated cells, although activation and CD3 levels did not differ between groups. Because the HLA sub-analyses included only small numbers of individuals, any influence of HLA type on TCRB rearrangement was left unresolved. At VDJ recombination sites, patients with type 1 diabetes made fewer insertions and deleted more nucleotides, a pattern implying thymic rearrangement abnormalities. Naive, central memory and regulatory TCRB repertoires appeared more similar among patients than among healthy donors. Type 1 diabetes patients showed a moderate but significant shortening of TCRB CDR3 length in all four CD4+ subsets.

Trimming takes 4 bases from V and 4 bases from J, and the germline ends sit 16 bases apart. The germline V gene specifies SNHLY as CDR1 and FYNNEI as CDR2. There are 15 amino acids in the CDR3, from cysteine to phenylalanine inclusive. Left in the record is the CDR3 DNA by itself, 45 bases read in frame from the first base. Recombination joined TRBV2 with TRBJ2-5; the D gene cannot be named for sure. This sequence originates from a woman younger than 35 in good health. Sequencing input: naive CD4+ T cells from blood. The sample's cell subset or site label is to be understood as: true naive CD4+ T cells. The CDR3 reads as follows: CASSGGDAVGETQYF. The DNA reads TGTGCCAGCAGTGGAGGCGACGCAGTTGGAGAGACCCAGTACTTC.